The T cell receptor beta chain under discussion was sequenced for a study of shared clonotypes between healthy human individuals. Across the whole study: Two female and a few male donors aged 18 to 49 were enrolled.

In this sample, this clone turned up once. Sequenced by immunoSEQ multiplex PCR; TCRdb stores in-frame clones only, minus some. The table includes 400,000 to 500,000 clones, about 80% detected once. Donors were healthy HIV-negative adults without recently reported acute infections or vaccinations. This TCR came from a woman aged 40 to 49 in good health. Some clones in this sample may be carry-over from other donors' samples. The material sequenced was PBMCs.

Here the CDR3 reads CASSFSLGLAGVPETQYF. For the CDR3, the DNA is TGTGCCAGCAGTTTCTCCCTGGGGCTAGCGGGAGTCCCAGAGACCCAGTACTTC. V usage is TRBV27 and J usage is TRBJ2-5; 10 bases map to TRBD2. This CDR3 has 18 amino acids. The germline V gene has CDR1 MNHEY and CDR2 SMNVEV (reference sequence). V shed 3 bases and J 4 bases; nucleotides not matched to a gene: 14.